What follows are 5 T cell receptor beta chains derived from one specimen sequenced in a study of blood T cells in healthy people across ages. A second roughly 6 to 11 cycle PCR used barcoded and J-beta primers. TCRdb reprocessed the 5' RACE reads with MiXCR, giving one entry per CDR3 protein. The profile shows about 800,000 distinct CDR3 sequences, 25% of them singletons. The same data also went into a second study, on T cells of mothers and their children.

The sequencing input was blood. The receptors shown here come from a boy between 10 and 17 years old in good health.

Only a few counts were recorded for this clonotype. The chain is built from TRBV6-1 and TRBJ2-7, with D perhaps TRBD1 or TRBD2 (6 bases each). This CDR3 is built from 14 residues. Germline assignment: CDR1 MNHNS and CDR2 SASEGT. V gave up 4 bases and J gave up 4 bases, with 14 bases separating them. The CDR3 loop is CASSGGAGWYEQYF. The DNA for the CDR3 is TGTGCCAGCAGTGGGGGGGCAGGGTGGTACGAGCAGTACTTC.

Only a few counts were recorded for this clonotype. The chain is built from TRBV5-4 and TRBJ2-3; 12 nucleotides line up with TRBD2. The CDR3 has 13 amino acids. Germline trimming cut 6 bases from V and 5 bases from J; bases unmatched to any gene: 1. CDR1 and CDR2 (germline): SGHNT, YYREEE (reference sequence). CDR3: CASMTSGGDTQYF. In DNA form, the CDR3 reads TGTGCCAGCATGACTAGCGGGGGAGATACGCAGTATTTT. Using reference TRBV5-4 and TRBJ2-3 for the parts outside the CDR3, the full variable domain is ETGVTQSPTHLIKTRGQQVTLRCSSQSGHNTVSWYQQALGQGPQFIFQYYREEENGRGNFPPRFSGLQFPNYSSELNVNALELDDSALYLCASMTSGGDTQYFGPGTRLTVL.

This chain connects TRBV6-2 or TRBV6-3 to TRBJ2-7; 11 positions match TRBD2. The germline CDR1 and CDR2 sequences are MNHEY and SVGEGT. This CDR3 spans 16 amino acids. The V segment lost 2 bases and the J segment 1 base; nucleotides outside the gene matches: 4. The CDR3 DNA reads TGTGCCAGCAGTTACCGGGGACTAGCGGAATCCTACGAGCAGTACTTC. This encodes CASSYRGLAESYEQYF.

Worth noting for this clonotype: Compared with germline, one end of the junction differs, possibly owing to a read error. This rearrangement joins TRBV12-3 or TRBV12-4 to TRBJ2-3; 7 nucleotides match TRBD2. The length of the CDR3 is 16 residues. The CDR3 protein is CAGSLGAGPSTDAQYF. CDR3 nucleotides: TGTGCCGGTAGTTTAGGAGCGGGGCCCAGCACAGATGCGCAGTATTTT.

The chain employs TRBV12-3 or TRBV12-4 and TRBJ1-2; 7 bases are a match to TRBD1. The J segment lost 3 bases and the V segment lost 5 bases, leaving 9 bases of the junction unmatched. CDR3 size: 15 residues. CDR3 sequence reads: CASSEHPGQYYGYTF. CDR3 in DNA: TGTGCCAGCAGTGAACACCCGGGACAGTACTATGGCTACACCTTC.